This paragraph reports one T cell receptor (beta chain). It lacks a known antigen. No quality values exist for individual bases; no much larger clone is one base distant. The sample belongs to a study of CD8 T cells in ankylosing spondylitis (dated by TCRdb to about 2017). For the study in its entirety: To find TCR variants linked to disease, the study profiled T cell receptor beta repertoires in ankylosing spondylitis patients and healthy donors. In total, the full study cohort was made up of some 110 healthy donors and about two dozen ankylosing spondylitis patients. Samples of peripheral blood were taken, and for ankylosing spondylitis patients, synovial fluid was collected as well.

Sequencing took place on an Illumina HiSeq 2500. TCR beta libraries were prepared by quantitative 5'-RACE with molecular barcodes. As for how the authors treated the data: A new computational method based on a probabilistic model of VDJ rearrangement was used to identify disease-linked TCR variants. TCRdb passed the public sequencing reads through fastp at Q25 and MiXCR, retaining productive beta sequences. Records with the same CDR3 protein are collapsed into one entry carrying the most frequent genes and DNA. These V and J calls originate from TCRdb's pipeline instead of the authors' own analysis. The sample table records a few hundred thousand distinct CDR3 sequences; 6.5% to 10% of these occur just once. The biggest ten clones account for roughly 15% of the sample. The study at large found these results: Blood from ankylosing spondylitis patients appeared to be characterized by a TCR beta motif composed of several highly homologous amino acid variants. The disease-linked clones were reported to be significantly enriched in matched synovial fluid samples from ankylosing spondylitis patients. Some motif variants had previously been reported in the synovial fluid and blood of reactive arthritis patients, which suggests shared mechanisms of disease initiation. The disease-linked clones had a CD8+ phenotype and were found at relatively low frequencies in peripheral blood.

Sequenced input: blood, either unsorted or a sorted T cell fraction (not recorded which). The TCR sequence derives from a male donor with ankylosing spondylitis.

The nucleotide sequence reads as follows: TGCAGTGCTACCAACCTTAAATACTCCTACAATGAGCAGTTCTTC. It encodes CSATNLKYSYNEQFF. This chain is built from TRBV20-1 and TRBJ2-1, with the D segment identity uncertain. Based on the germline V gene (reference sequence), the CDR1 and CDR2 sequences are DFQATT and SNEGSKA. The CDR3 sequence holds 15 residues, the cysteine and phenylalanine included. This entry keeps only the CDR3 DNA: 45 bases, framed from base 1. V and J lose 4 bases and 0 bases, and a span of 13 bases separates them.